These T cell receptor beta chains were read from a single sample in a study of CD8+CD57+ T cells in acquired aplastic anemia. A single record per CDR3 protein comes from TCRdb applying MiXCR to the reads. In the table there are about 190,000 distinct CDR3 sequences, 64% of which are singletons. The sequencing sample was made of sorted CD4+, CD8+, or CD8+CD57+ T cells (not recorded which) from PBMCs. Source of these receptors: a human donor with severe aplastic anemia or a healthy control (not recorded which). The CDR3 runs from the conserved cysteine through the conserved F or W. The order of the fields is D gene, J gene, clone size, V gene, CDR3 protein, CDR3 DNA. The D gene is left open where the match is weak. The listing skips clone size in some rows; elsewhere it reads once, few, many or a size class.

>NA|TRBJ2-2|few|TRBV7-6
CASSLNLLNTGELFF
TGTGCCAGCAGCTTAAATCTTCTTAACACCGGGGAGCTGTTTTTT
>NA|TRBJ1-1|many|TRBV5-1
CASSLGTNTEAFF
TGCGCCAGCAGCTTGGGTACTAACACTGAAGCTTTCTTT
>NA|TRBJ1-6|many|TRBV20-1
CSARSTGYNSPLHF
TGCAGTGCTAGATCTACGGGGTATAATTCACCCCTCCACTTT
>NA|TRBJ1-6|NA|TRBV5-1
CASSLMANSPLHF
TGCGCCAGCAGCTTGATGGCTAATTCACCCCTCCACTTT
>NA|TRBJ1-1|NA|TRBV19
CASSIGGMNTEAFF
TGTGCCAGTAGTATAGGAGGAATGAACACTGAAGCTTTCTTT
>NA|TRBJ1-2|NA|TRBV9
CASGNYGYTF
TGTGCCAGCGGTAACTATGGCTACACCTTC
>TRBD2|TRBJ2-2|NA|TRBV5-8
CASPGGTSGGNTGELFF
TGTGCCAGCCCCGGGGGGACTAGCGGGGGGAACACCGGGGAGCTGTTTTTT
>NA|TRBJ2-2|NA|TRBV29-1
CSVGGPGAGELFF
TGCAGCGTTGGGGGGCCGGGTGCCGGGGAGCTGTTTTTT
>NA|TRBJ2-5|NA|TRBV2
CASIRDTPWEQYF
TGTGCCAGCATCCGGGACACCCCTTGGGAGCAGTACTTC
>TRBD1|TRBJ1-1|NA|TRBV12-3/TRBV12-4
CASSFRQGTEAFF
TGTGCCAGCAGTTTCAGACAGGGGACAGAAGCTTTCTTT
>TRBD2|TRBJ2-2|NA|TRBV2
CASSEQRGGHGELFF
TGTGCCAGCAGTGAACAGCGGGGGGGCCACGGGGAGCTGTTTTTT
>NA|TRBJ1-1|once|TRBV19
CATVTYTEAFF
TGTGCCACCGTTACCTACACTGAAGCTTTCTTT
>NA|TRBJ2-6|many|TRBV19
CASSMTGSGANVLTF
TGTGCCAGTAGTATGACGGGGTCTGGGGCCAACGTCCTGACTTTC
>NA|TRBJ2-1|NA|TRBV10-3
CAISEPGEHNEQFF
TGTGCCATCAGTGAGCCGGGAGAGCACAATGAGCAGTTCTTC
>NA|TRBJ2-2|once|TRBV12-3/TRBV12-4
CASSFRIERNTGELFF
TGTGCCAGCAGTTTTCGGATAGAGAGGAACACCGGGGAGCTGTTTTTT
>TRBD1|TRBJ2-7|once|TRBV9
CASSAGQGSLYEQYF
TGTGCCAGCAGCGCGGGACAGGGGTCCCTCTACGAGCAGTACTTC
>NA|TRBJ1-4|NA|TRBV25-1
CASSESGRGSEKLFF
TGTGCCAGCAGTGAAAGCGGGAGGGGGAGCGAAAAACTGTTTTTT
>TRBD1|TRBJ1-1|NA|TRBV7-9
CASSHLGQTMNTEAFF
TGTGCCAGCAGCCATTTGGGACAGACGATGAACACTGAAGCTTTCTTT
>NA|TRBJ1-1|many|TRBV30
CAWSIGGRTEAFF
TGTGCCTGGTCCATAGGTGGTCGGACTGAAGCTTTCTTT
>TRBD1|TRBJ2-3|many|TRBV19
CASSIGDSTIFHDTQYF
TGTGCCAGTAGTATAGGGGACAGTACCATTTTCCACGATACGCAGTATTTT
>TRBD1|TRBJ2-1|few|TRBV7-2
CASTEDRGRNEQFF
TGTGCCAGCACCGAGGACAGGGGAAGGAATGAGCAGTTCTTC
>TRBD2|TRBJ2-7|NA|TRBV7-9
CASSQGTSGEPYGQYF
TGTGCCAGCAGCCAAGGGACTAGCGGTGAACCCTACGGGCAGTACTTC